Shown below are 27 T cell receptor beta chains from a single sample sequenced in a study of cytomegalovirus exposure and HLA in healthy donors. 60 Vbeta and 13 Jbeta primers were used in PCR. Sequencing was performed with immunoSEQ multiplex PCR; in TCRdb, only in-frame clones are kept and a portion is missing. The data show approximately 180,000 clones, with approximately 11% seen just once and 7.8% held by the top ten. Sequenced input: PBMCs. Receptors originate from a man aged 45 to 65 in good health and CMV-seropositive.

The chain links TRBV5-4 to TRBJ2-2, with 14 bases lining up with TRBD2. Germline V gene sequence: CDR1 SGHNT, CDR2 YYREEE (reference sequence). The CDR3 extends over 17 amino acids. The V segment lost 4 bases and the J segment 4 bases; nucleotides outside the gene matches: 6. The CDR3 region has the DNA TGTGCCAGCAGCGGGGGTGGGACTAGCGGGGGCACCGGGGAGCTGTTTTTT. Its translation is CASSGGGTSGGTGELFF.

This clone was observed a few times. This rearrangement joins TRBV12-5 to TRBJ1-2; D perhaps matches TRBD1 (6 bases). CDR1 LGHNT and CDR2 FRNRAP come from the germline V gene. V lost 2 bases to trimming and J lost 7 bases, with 11 bases between them. The CDR3 is made up of 13 amino acids. This CDR3 is CASGLPGGAGYTF. CDR3 bases: TGTGCTAGTGGTTTGCCTGGGGGGGCTGGCTACACCTTC. The full variable domain, in which reference TRBV12-5 and TRBJ1-2 provide the parts outside the CDR3, is DARVTQTPRHKVTEMGQEVTMRCQPILGHNTVFWYRQTMMQGLELLAYFRNRAPLDDSGMPKDRFSAEMPDATLATLKIQPSEPRDSAVYFCASGLPGGAGYTFGSGTRLTVV.

This clone was counted once. The rearrangement uses TRBV5-4 and TRBJ2-3; tentatively, D is TRBD1 (5 bases). V shed 6 bases and J shed 1 base, with 15 bases lying between them. Germline loops: CDR1 SGHNT, CDR2 YYREEE (reference sequence). The CDR3 is 15 amino acids. The CDR3 loop reads CASTWGDLGTDTQYF. The CDR3 DNA reads as TGTGCCAGCACGTGGGGCGACTTGGGCACAGATACGCAGTATTTT. The full variable domain, rest sourced from reference TRBV5-4 and TRBJ2-3, is ETGVTQSPTHLIKTRGQQVTLRCSSQSGHNTVSWYQQALGQGPQFIFQYYREEENGRGNFPPRFSGLQFPNYSSELNVNALELDDSALYLCASTWGDLGTDTQYFGPGTRLTVL.

This clone occurred a few times. The chain uses TRBV28 and TRBJ1-4, with 11 bases aligning to TRBD1. V shed 7 bases, J shed 0 bases, and the junction held 7 bases outside the gene matches. The CDR3 has 17 amino acids. Per the germline V gene, CDR1 is MDHEN and CDR2 is SYDVKM. The CDR3 loop is CASKDRGLPSTNEKLFF. The CDR3 bases are TGTGCCAGCAAGGACAGGGGGCTCCCTTCAACTAATGAAAAACTGTTTTTT.

The CDR3 DNA is TGTGCCAGCAGCTCCGCGGCAGTTAATGAAAAACTGTTTTTT. Its protein product is CASSSAAVNEKLFF. The rearrangement uses TRBV5-4 and TRBJ1-4; D gene unclear. The CDR3 contains 14 residues. V was shortened by 3 bases and J by 4 bases, with 10 bases between the two germline ends. CDR1 and CDR2 from the germline V gene are SGHNT and YYREEE (reference sequence).

This clone came up a few times. V and J are TRBV11-3 and TRBJ2-5; 10 positions match TRBD2. The CDR3 has 15 amino acids. The V segment lost 5 bases and the J segment 4 bases; nucleotides outside the gene matches: 7. Germline loops: CDR1 SGHNT, CDR2 YENEEA. The CDR3 sequence: CASSTGLAASETQYF. CDR3 coding DNA: TGTGCCAGCAGCACAGGACTAGCGGCCTCAGAGACCCAGTACTTC.

This clone was picked up a small number of times. This chain connects TRBV5-1 to TRBJ2-3, with 14 bases lining up with TRBD2. CDR1 is SGHRS, CDR2 YFSETQ, per germline. Trimming at V came to 2 bases and at J to 2 bases, leaving 4 bases not matched to a gene. The CDR3 is made up of 17 amino acids. CDR3 sequence: CASSLGLAGGNTDTQYF. The CDR3 DNA is TGCGCCAGCAGCTTAGGACTAGCGGGGGGCAACACAGATACGCAGTATTTT.

This clone has only a few counts. The rearrangement uses TRBV7-2 and TRBJ2-3; TRBD2 aligns across 7 bases. This CDR3 region has 17 residues. With V trimmed by 2 bases and J by 0 bases, 8 bases remained unmatched. Germline V gene lookup returns CDR1 SGHTA and CDR2 FQGNSA. The CDR3 region is CASSLQAAGLSTDTQYF. Here the CDR3 DNA reads TGTGCCAGCAGCTTACAGGCAGCGGGGCTAAGCACAGATACGCAGTATTTT.

This clone occurred a few times. The rearrangement joins TRBV6-5 to TRBJ1-1; possibly TRBD1 for D (6 bases). The V end was cut by 5 bases, the J end by 1 base, with 8 bases between. Germline-derived CDR1 and CDR2 are MNHEY and SVGAGI. The CDR3 sequence is 13 residues long. CDR3 in DNA: TGTGCCAGCAGTGTGACAGGGAACACTGAAGCTTTCTTT. It yields the protein CASSVTGNTEAFF.

The chain combines TRBV5-4 with TRBJ2-7; TRBD2 is a possible D gene (5 bases). The CDR3 contains 16 residues. Germline CDR1 is SGHNT and CDR2 is YYREEE (reference sequence). V was pared by 3 bases and J by 1 base, with 17 bases between. CDR3 amino acids: CASSSLGRTASYEQYF. In DNA form, the CDR3 reads TGTGCCAGCAGCTCCCTCGGGCGGACTGCGTCCTACGAGCAGTACTTC.

This clone was seen only a few times. The rearrangement uses TRBV27 and TRBJ2-2, with 11 bases aligning to TRBD2. The CDR3 is 17 amino acids. Germline V gene lookup returns CDR1 MNHEY and CDR2 SMNVEV (reference sequence). Trimming cost V 2 bases and J 3 bases; bases outside gene matches: 5. The CDR3 sequence is CASSLVRLAGYTGELFF. CDR3 bases: TGTGCCAGCAGTTTAGTCCGACTAGCGGGGTACACCGGGGAGCTGTTTTTT.

The genes are TRBV28 and TRBJ1-5; a possible D gene is TRBD1 (5 bases). The CDR3 is 16 amino acids. V was clipped by 6 bases and J by 7 bases, with 22 bases between them. CDR1 is MDHEN, CDR2 SYDVKM, per germline. The CDR3 is CASRLTGTRGGQPQHF. CDR3 in DNA: TGTGCCAGCAGACTCACCGGGACCCGGGGAGGACAGCCCCAGCATTTT. Combining the CDR3 with reference TRBV28 and TRBJ1-5 gives the whole variable domain DVKVTQSSRYLVKRTGEKVFLECVQDMDHENMFWYRQDPGLGLRLIYFSYDVKMKEKGDIPEGYSVSREKKERFSLILESASTNQTSMYLCASRLTGTRGGQPQHFGDGTRLSIL.

V is TRBV9 and J is TRBJ2-1, with 10 bases identical to TRBD2. Trimming at V came to 0 bases and at J to 6 bases, leaving 3 bases not matched to a gene. CDR1 and CDR2 (germline): SGDLS, YYNGEE. The CDR3 totals 15 residues. The CDR3 protein is CASSVGSGGANEQFF. As DNA, the CDR3 is TGTGCCAGCAGCGTAGGAAGCGGGGGGGCCAATGAGCAGTTCTTC.

The chain joins TRBV6-5 to TRBJ2-7; 8 bases line up with TRBD1. V gave up 6 bases and J gave up 3 bases; unmatched junction bases: 10. Germline CDR1 is MNHEY and CDR2 is SVGAGI. This CDR3 comprises 15 residues. In nucleotides, the CDR3 is TGTGCCAGCAGCCGCCCAGGGGGCGTCAACTACGAGCAGTACTTC. This sequence encodes CASSRPGGVNYEQYF.

This clone was seen more than once but under ten times. The chain recombines TRBV30 with TRBJ2-3, with D perhaps TRBD2 (6 bases). V gave up 3 bases and J gave up 2 bases, with 18 bases separating them. Germline CDR1 is GTSNPN and CDR2 is SVGIG (reference sequence). The CDR3 spans 16 residues. CDR3 protein: CAWSMGGGLNTDTQYF. In nucleotides, the CDR3 is TGTGCCTGGAGCATGGGAGGTGGCCTCAACACAGATACGCAGTATTTT.

V usage is TRBV7-8 and J usage is TRBJ2-3; the match to TRBD2 covers 13 bases. Trimming cost V 5 bases and J 3 bases; bases outside gene matches: 11. Germline V lookup: CDR1 SGHVS, CDR2 FQNEAQ. This CDR3 comprises 18 residues. CDR3 sequence (DNA): TGTGCCAGCAGCCCAGCCCTCGGGACTAGCGGGGTGACAGATACGCAGTATTTT. Residues: CASSPALGTSGVTDTQYF.

Only a few counts were recorded for this clone. V and J are TRBV6-1 and TRBJ1-1; TRBD1 might be the D (6 bases). This CDR3 has 13 amino acids. V lost 4 bases and J 11 bases, leaving 17 bases between the germline ends. From germline, CDR1 is MNHNS and CDR2 SASEGT. CDR3 region: CASSAKQGVGAFF. CDR3 in DNA: TGTGCCAGCAGTGCCAAACAGGGCGTTGGGGCTTTCTTT.

This clone was counted between two and nine times. The chain recombines TRBV5-1 with TRBJ2-1; the match to TRBD2 covers 9 bases. With V trimmed by 4 bases and J by 7 bases, 18 bases remained unmatched. CDR1 is SGHRS, CDR2 YFSETQ, per germline. The CDR3 consists of 18 residues. This CDR3 reads CASSAGGSFAGGQNEQFF. DNA for the CDR3: TGCGCCAGCAGCGCGGGGGGTTCTTTTGCGGGGGGGCAAAATGAGCAGTTCTTC.

This clone has only a few counts. The rearrangement joins TRBV7-8 to TRBJ1-4, with unresolved D. The CDR3 length is 14 residues. The V and J ends lost 2 bases and 7 bases respectively, with 11 bases between them. CDR1 and CDR2 (germline): SGHVS, FQNEAQ. The CDR3 coding sequence is TGTGCCAGCAGCTTAAGCCGGGTAGCTGAAAAACTGTTTTTT. Residues: CASSLSRVAEKLFF.

The rearrangement links TRBV7-6 to TRBJ1-1, with TRBD1 as a possible D gene (5 bases). Germline V gene data show CDR1 as SGHVS and CDR2 as FNYEAQ. Trimming pared 5 bases from V and 3 bases from J, leaving 22 bases between. The CDR3 is made up of 17 amino acids. The CDR3 region is CASSPAVRGGRDTEAFF. Here the CDR3 DNA reads TGTGCCAGCAGCCCGGCGGTGAGGGGCGGGAGGGACACTGAAGCTTTCTTT.

Only a few counts were recorded for this clone. This chain's CDR3 is CAIRQGSGEKLFF. As DNA, the CDR3 is TGTGCCATCAGGCAGGGAAGTGGCGAAAAACTGTTTTTT. The chain carries TRBV10-3 and TRBJ1-4, with a possible D match to TRBD1 (5 bases). Per germline, CDR1 ENHRY and CDR2 SYGVKD. The CDR3 covers 13 residues. The germline V and J ends were trimmed by 6 bases and 8 bases, with 13 bases remaining between them.

There are a few counts of this clone. The chain couples TRBV30 to TRBJ2-2, with TRBD1 matching 8 bases. The CDR3 runs to 14 residues. With V trimmed by 8 bases and J by 6 bases, 11 bases remained unmatched. Germline CDR1 is GTSNPN and CDR2 is SVGIG (reference sequence). The CDR3 spells CAGQTGDVSGELFF. The CDR3 nucleotides are TGTGCCGGACAGACAGGGGATGTCTCCGGGGAGCTGTTTTTT.

The rearrangement joins TRBV19 to TRBJ1-4; no clear D. Germline V gene lookup returns CDR1 LNHDA and CDR2 SQIVND (reference sequence). Trimming removed 3 bases from V and 7 bases from J, with 12 bases in between. The CDR3 consists of 14 residues. The CDR3 protein is CASSILAEGEKLFF. In nucleotides, the CDR3 is TGTGCCAGTAGTATCCTCGCGGAGGGTGAAAAACTGTTTTTT.

The chain has TRBV4-3 and TRBJ1-4; D call uncertain. Germline V gene sequence: CDR1 LGHNA, CDR2 YSLEER. The V end was cut by 1 base, the J end by 11 bases, with 8 bases between. The CDR3 runs to 12 residues. As DNA, the CDR3 is TGCGCCAGCAGCCAAGGTGGGCCGAAACTGTTTTTT. This encodes CASSQGGPKLFF.

This clone was counted only a few times. The chain combines TRBV6-6 with TRBJ1-5; TRBD1 aligns across 7 bases. CDR1 and CDR2 (germline): MNHNY, SVGAGI (reference sequence). The length of the CDR3 is 15 residues. Unmatched junction bases numbered 10, after V lost 6 bases and J lost 5 bases. The DNA for the CDR3 is TGTGCCAGCAGCCATAGGACAGGTCGCGATCAGCCCCAGCATTTT. Its translation: CASSHRTGRDQPQHF.

The chain has TRBV28 and TRBJ1-2; a possible D gene is TRBD1 (5 bases). V lost 7 bases and J 8 bases, leaving 23 bases between the germline ends. This CDR3 comprises 15 residues. CDR1 and CDR2 from the germline V gene are MDHEN and SYDVKM. CDR3 protein: CASTGLWDQFRGYTF. CDR3 sequence (DNA): TGTGCCAGCACGGGACTTTGGGATCAGTTTAGGGGCTACACCTTC.

V and J are TRBV7-9 and TRBJ1-6; no clear D gene. V gave up 1 base and J gave up 7 bases, with 11 bases separating them. CDR3 length: 15 residues. CDR1 is SEHNR and CDR2 is FQNEAQ in the germline V gene (reference sequence). This CDR3 is CASSLEGARNSPLHF. CDR3 DNA: TGTGCCAGCAGCTTAGAAGGCGCGCGGAATTCACCCCTCCACTTT.